This TCR beta chain was sequenced in a study of regulatory T cells in long-lasting Graves disease. Time point reported: newly diagnosed GD, antithyroid drugs for less than 3 months. Construction of the TCR library relied on RNA isolated from PBMCs. Relying on iRepertoire HTBI primers and Arm-PCR of CDR3 regions, the team built TCR beta libraries. Each CDR3 protein is one row after TCRdb ran MiXCR on the multiplex PCR reads. The repertoire holds approximately 560,000 distinct CDR3 sequences, with 15% to 20% as singletons. This CDR3 spans 17 amino acids. Germline CDR1 LGHDT, CDR2 YNNKEL (reference sequence). Trimming pared 1 base from V and 3 bases from J, leaving 17 bases between. This sample was shared with a second study, whose subject was T cells in Graves' hyperthyroidism and ophthalmopathy.

The J gene is TRBJ2-3, the V gene TRBV3-1; D unclear. The sample in question was peripheral blood mononuclear cells (PBMCs), obtained at new diagnosis, from a patient treated with antithyroid drugs. This TCR was sampled from a man aged 18 to 30 with Graves disease. The CDR3 sequence: CASSQAAWGRQTDTQYF. DNA of the CDR3: TGTGCCAGCAGCCAAGCGGCATGGGGTCGGCAGACAGATACGCAGTATTTT.